The 2 T cell receptor beta chains reported below all come from one sample, sequenced in a study of naive and memory T cell subsets. Notes on the study in general: Possibly reflecting memory cells re-expressing CD45RA, a few larger clonotypes occurred in naive repertoires, especially CD8.

Both TRBC1 and TRBC2 were covered by a beta constant-region primer of two equimolar oligonucleotides. Nested alpha and beta constant-region primers with the SP2 primer drove four PCR rounds on ligated cDNA. TCRdb reanalysed the UMI-ligation and nested PCR reads using MiXCR and keeps one entry per CDR3 protein. This sample has 150,000 or so distinct CDR3 sequences, with roughly 23% found just once. No antigen has been assigned to these receptors. Sequencing input: naive CD4+ T cells from blood. The receptor source for this set is a human donor in good health.

This clonotype was observed a handful of times. This chain connects TRBV6-2 or TRBV6-3 to TRBJ2-7; a weak D match, TRBD2 (5 bases). V was clipped by 7 bases and J by 3 bases, with 19 bases between them. This CDR3 region has 15 residues. Germline-derived CDR1 and CDR2 are MNHEY and SVGEGT. The CDR3 coding sequence is TGTGCCAGCAACCGGACTCTCGACATTTGCTACGAGCAGTACTTC. Its translation is CASNRTLDICYEQYF.

This clonotype was seen repeatedly, ten times or more. This chain connects TRBV10-1 to TRBJ2-3, with TRBD2 matching over 7 bases. Trimming took 5 bases from V and 5 from J; bases not matched to a gene: 10. CDR3 length: 15 residues. CDR1 and CDR2 (germline): WNHNN, SYGVQD (reference sequence). CDR3 region: CASSHGGGPGDTQYF. The CDR3 DNA sequence: TGCGCCAGCAGTCATGGGGGAGGGCCAGGAGATACGCAGTATTTT.